Listed here are 9 T cell receptor beta chains from one sample, sequenced in a study of T cell changes during pregnancy in multiple sclerosis (dated by TCRdb to the late 2010s). The library was produced with the immunoSEQ multiplex PCR assay. TCRdb retrieved this table from immuneACCESS and kept in-frame rearrangements only. Not all clones are present; in checked studies, unresolved V genes account for under half, and no reason is known for the remainder. For this sample the table gives 70,000 or so clones, of which roughly 93% were detected only once. Clones ranked in the top ten supply about 1.5% of the sample. Sample: peripheral blood, taken in the third trimester of pregnancy. Every receptor here comes from a female donor with multiple sclerosis, enrolled in a pregnancy study.

The rearrangement uses TRBV4-2 and TRBJ2-7; TRBD1 matches at 9 bases. From germline, CDR1 is LGHNA and CDR2 YNFKEQ. The trim removed 0 bases at V and 4 bases at J, leaving 7 bases unmatched. The CDR3 has 16 residues. CDR3 in amino acids: CASSQENPDRGYEQYF. In DNA form, the CDR3 reads TGTGCCAGCAGCCAAGAGAATCCGGACAGGGGTTACGAGCAGTACTTC.

This chain connects TRBV15 to TRBJ2-3; no firm D call. Trimming took off 0 bases at V and 5 bases at J, with 9 bases between the two ends. The CDR3 covers 14 residues. Germline V gene lookup returns CDR1 LNHNV and CDR2 YYDKDF (reference sequence). DNA of the CDR3: TGTGCCACCAGCAGAGAACCGTTCAGAGATACGCAGTATTTT. Protein product: CATSREPFRDTQYF.

V gene TRBV5-1 combines with J gene TRBJ2-7; 12 bases match TRBD2. Germline loops: CDR1 SGHRS, CDR2 YFSETQ. This CDR3 spans 15 amino acids. V dropped 2 bases and J dropped 1; count of bases not matched to a gene: 1. DNA of the CDR3: TGCGCCAGCAGCTTTCTAGCGGGGGGGTCCTACGAGCAGTACTTC. Protein sequence: CASSFLAGGSYEQYF.

This CDR3 is CSARGGLRGYNEQFF. CDR3 sequence (DNA): TGCAGCGCCCGAGGGGGCCTGAGGGGCTACAATGAGCAGTTCTTC. J is TRBJ2-1 and V is TRBV29-1, with 7 bases fitting TRBD1. Germline V gene data show CDR1 as SQVTM and CDR2 as ANQGSEA. CDR3 length equals 15 residues. With V trimmed by 7 bases and J by 3 bases, 12 bases remained unmatched.

The genes are TRBV7-9 and TRBJ1-2; D unresolved. Looked up from germline, CDR1 is SEHNR and CDR2 is FQNEAQ (reference sequence). Deletions cut 5 bases from V and 2 bases from J, with 12 bases between. The length of the CDR3 is 14 residues. The CDR3 nucleotides read TGTGCCAGCAGCCCCAACCTTGGCAACTATGGCTACACCTTC. It encodes CASSPNLGNYGYTF.

The V call is TRBV5-1, the J call TRBJ2-2, with no clear D. The V gene lost 0 bases and the J gene lost 4 bases, with 4 bases spanning the gap. Germline assignment: CDR1 SGHRS and CDR2 YFSETQ. The CDR3 totals 13 residues. The CDR3 nucleotides are TGCGCCAGCAGCTTGGACAGCACCGGGGAGCTGTTTTTT. Translation gives CASSLDSTGELFF.

This sequence joins TRBV18 and TRBJ2-3, with D unresolved. CDR1 is KGHSH, CDR2 LQKENI, per germline. Trimming removed 2 bases from V and 5 bases from J, with 8 bases in between. The CDR3 loop spans 13 amino acids. For the CDR3, the DNA is TGTGCCAGCTCACCAGACAATCGAGATACGCAGTATTTT. Translation gives CASSPDNRDTQYF.

This clone has just one count. The chain joins TRBV6-5 to TRBJ2-7, with 7 bases fitting TRBD2. The CDR3 spans 13 residues. With V trimmed by 6 bases and J by 7 bases, 9 bases remained unmatched. Germline assignment: CDR1 MNHEY and CDR2 SVGAGI. The CDR3: CASSRDYLAEQYF. Written as DNA, the CDR3 is TGTGCCAGCAGCCGGGACTACCTGGCGGAGCAGTACTTC.

This clone occurred once. J is TRBJ1-1 and V is TRBV5-1; 7 nucleotides match TRBD1. The V segment lost 2 bases and the J segment 3 bases; nucleotides outside the gene matches: 4. Germline V gene data show CDR1 as SGHRS and CDR2 as YFSETQ. The CDR3 is made up of 14 amino acids. As DNA, the CDR3 is TGCGCCAGCAGCTTTACCAGGGGGGACACTGAAGCTTTCTTT. Translation: CASSFTRGDTEAFF.